This TCR beta chain was sequenced during a study of blood T cell repertoires in COVID-19. Looking at the study overall: Sources were T cells, B-cell-depleted T cells, or PBMCs; the material itself was cDNA or gDNA.

Germline lookup yields CDR1 SGHVS and CDR2 FQNEAQ. This CDR3 comprises 16 residues. V was pared by 0 bases and J by 7 bases, with 13 bases between. The table came from immunoSEQ multiplex PCR; TCRdb's copy has only in-frame clones and leaves some out. The sample carries over 85,000 clones, about 87% recorded once. The TCR sequence derives from a man between 50 and 59 years old with active or convalescent COVID-19. The sequencing sample was made of peripheral blood. The chain is built from TRBV7-8 and TRBJ1-6; the D is unclear. In DNA, the CDR3 is TGTGCCAGCAGCTTAGCGACGGGTAATAGCAATTCACCCCTCCACTTT. Protein: CASSLATGNSNSPLHF.